The next 32 T cell receptor beta chains were all read from a single sample in a study of shared clonotypes between healthy human individuals. Assay: immunoSEQ multiplex PCR; the TCRdb copy retains only in-frame clones and omits some. This sample yields about 340,000 clones, of which more than 60% are seen a single time; more than 9% belongs to the top ten. Sequenced: memory CD4+ T cells sorted from blood. Regarding subset: CD45RA-negative fraction. These receptors came from a man aged 25 to 40 in good health.

The V call is TRBV2, the J call TRBJ2-3; D might be TRBD2 (6 bases). The germline V gene has CDR1 SNHLY and CDR2 FYNNEI. Trimming left V 2 bases short and J 4 bases short, with 16 bases between. The CDR3 runs 16 residues. The CDR3 DNA reads as TGTGCCAGCAGTGAATCGATGGCGGGACGCGCAGATACGCAGTATTTT. Its protein is CASSESMAGRADTQYF.

This clone has just one count. This chain joins TRBV2 and TRBJ2-7; no reliable D call. V was pared by 4 bases and J by 0 bases, with 7 bases between. Germline-derived CDR1 and CDR2 are SNHLY and FYNNEI. This CDR3 has 13 amino acids. CDR3 sequence (DNA): TGTGCCAGCAGTGGACGGCCCTCCTACGAGCAGTACTTC. Its protein product is CASSGRPSYEQYF.

The CDR3 DNA sequence: TGTGCCAGCAGCTTAGTCGTGGGCGCGCCGTACACCTTC. It specifies CASSLVVGAPYTF. J is TRBJ1-2 and V is TRBV7-2, with D unresolved. The CDR3 is 13 residues long. The germline CDR1 and CDR2 sequences are SGHTA and FQGNSA. The V end lost 1 base, the J end lost 11 bases, and 14 bases lay between the germline ends.

This clone was observed a single time. This sequence joins TRBV19 and TRBJ2-1, with D perhaps TRBD2 (5 bases). Germline assignment: CDR1 LNHDA and CDR2 SQIVND (reference sequence). Trimming stripped 3 bases from V and 6 bases from J, with 15 bases between. The CDR3 totals 15 residues. CDR3: CASSIGLAIGNEQFF. The CDR3 DNA is TGTGCCAGTAGTATCGGGCTAGCTATAGGCAATGAGCAGTTCTTC.

V is TRBV29-1 and J is TRBJ1-5; 10 bases agree with TRBD1. Unmatched junction bases numbered 3, after V lost 3 bases and J lost 7 bases. Germline assignment: CDR1 SQVTM and CDR2 ANQGSEA. There are 13 residues in the CDR3. The CDR3 DNA is TGCAGCGTTGAGTCGGGACAGGGGCAGCCCCAGCATTTT. It encodes CSVESGQGQPQHF.

V and J are TRBV6-5 and TRBJ2-1; TRBD2 aligns across 10 bases. The CDR3 length is 16 residues. CDR1 MNHEY and CDR2 SVGAGI come from the germline V gene. V gave up 4 bases and J gave up 0 bases; unmatched junction bases: 3. The CDR3 protein is CASSSRTSGSYNEQFF. DNA for the CDR3: TGTGCCAGCAGTTCGAGGACTAGCGGCTCCTACAATGAGCAGTTCTTC.

This clone was seen a few times. The rearrangement joins TRBV11-2 to TRBJ2-2; 8 bases match TRBD2. V lost 4 bases and J lost 7; bases outside the gene matches: 14. Germline values: CDR1 SGHAT, CDR2 FQNNGV. The CDR3 runs to 17 residues. This CDR3 reads CASSSPGGLTFGGELFF. CDR3 coding DNA: TGTGCCAGCAGCTCCCCGGGGGGGCTAACCTTTGGCGGGGAGCTGTTTTTT.

There are a few counts of this clone. The J gene is TRBJ2-5, the V gene TRBV2; the D gene is possibly TRBD1 (5 bases). The germline gives CDR1 SNHLY, CDR2 FYNNEI. This CDR3 is built from 13 residues. Trimming cost V 6 bases and J 4 bases, with 12 bases left between them. The CDR3 loop reads CASRPTQGETQYF. The CDR3 DNA follows: TGTGCCAGCAGGCCGACTCAGGGAGAGACCCAGTACTTC. The variable domain in full, completed from reference TRBV2 and TRBJ2-5, reads EPEVTQTPSHQVTQMGQEVILRCVPISNHLYFYWYRQILGQKVEFLVSFYNNEISEKSEIFDDQFSVERPDGSNFTLKIRSTKLEDSAMYFCASRPTQGETQYFGPGTRLLVL.

The rearrangement links TRBV10-1 to TRBJ1-1; perhaps TRBD1 as D (6 bases). Trimming cost V 6 bases and J 3 bases, with 14 bases left between them. This CDR3 comprises 14 residues. Germline assignment: CDR1 WNHNN and CDR2 SYGVQD (reference sequence). DNA of the CDR3: TGCGCCAGCAGCGCCAGGGGAAGGGACACTGAAGCTTTCTTT. It specifies CASSARGRDTEAFF.

The V call is TRBV19, the J call TRBJ1-1; D unresolved. Trimming removed 5 bases from V and 6 bases from J, with 10 bases in between. Per germline, CDR1 LNHDA and CDR2 SQIVND (reference sequence). The CDR3 covers 12 residues. The CDR3 loop reads CASSYGVSEAFF. The CDR3 coding sequence is TGTGCCAGTAGTTACGGGGTCTCTGAAGCTTTCTTT. The complete variable domain, with remaining parts taken from reference TRBV19 and TRBJ1-1, reads DGGITQSPKYLFRKEGQNVTLSCEQNLNHDAMYWYRQDPGQGLRLIYYSQIVNDFQKGDIAEGYSVSREKKESFPLTVTSAQKNPTAFYLCASSYGVSEAFFGQGTRLTVV.

Only a few counts were recorded for this clone. The CDR3 coding sequence is TGTGCCAGCAGCTTAGCACCGGGACGTGAAGCTTTCTTT. Translated, it gives CASSLAPGREAFF. This rearrangement joins TRBV11-3 to TRBJ1-1; D is possibly TRBD1 (5 bases). The germline V gene has CDR1 SGHNT and CDR2 YENEEA. V lost 1 base to trimming and J lost 7 bases, with 10 bases between them. The CDR3 has 13 residues.

This chain connects TRBV7-9 to TRBJ2-2; D is ambiguous. Germline V gene sequence: CDR1 SEHNR, CDR2 FQNEAQ (reference sequence). Between the trimmed V and J ends, which lost 1 base and 5 bases, there was a span of 8 bases. CDR3 length equals 14 residues. This chain's CDR3 is CASSLGVLTGELFF. CDR3 nucleotides: TGTGCCAGCAGCTTAGGGGTTTTGACCGGGGAGCTGTTTTTT. Full variable domain (remainder filled in from reference TRBV7-9 and TRBJ2-2): DTGVSQNPRHKITKRGQNVTFRCDPISEHNRLYWYRQTLGQGPEFLTYFQNEAQLEKSRLLSDRFSAERPKGSFSTLEIQRTEQGDSAMYLCASSLGVLTGELFFGEGSRLTVL.

The CDR3 region is CAWRTSDTGRTEAFF. For the CDR3, the DNA is TGTGCCTGGCGTACCAGCGACACAGGGCGGACTGAAGCTTTCTTT. The chain is built from TRBV30 and TRBJ1-1; tentatively, D is TRBD1 (6 bases). This CDR3 spans 15 amino acids. Trimming removed 5 bases from V and 5 bases from J, with 21 bases in between. The germline V gene has CDR1 GTSNPN and CDR2 SVGIG (reference sequence).

The V call is TRBV5-8, the J call TRBJ1-3, with a possible D match to TRBD1 (5 bases). Germline V gives CDR1 SGHTS, CDR2 YDEGEE. This CDR3 has 17 amino acids. Trimming removed 4 bases at V and 0 bases at J, with 17 bases between. As DNA, the CDR3 is TGTGCCAGCAGCCCCCGGGCGGGGCGCCGCTCTGGAAACACCATATATTTT. Amino acid sequence: CASSPRAGRRSGNTIYF.

This clone was seen just once. The chain combines TRBV19 with TRBJ2-3; D is unclear. This CDR3 has 15 amino acids. Germline loops: CDR1 LNHDA, CDR2 SQIVND (reference sequence). The V end lost 0 bases, the J end lost 3 bases, and 10 bases lay between the germline ends. This CDR3 is CASSIDGAPTDTQYF. The DNA of the CDR3 is TGTGCCAGTAGTATAGATGGCGCGCCAACAGATACGCAGTATTTT.

V is TRBV19 and J is TRBJ2-1, with 11 bases fitting TRBD2. The CDR3 totals 21 residues. The V segment lost 1 base and the J segment 3 bases; nucleotides outside the gene matches: 17. Germline V gene data show CDR1 as LNHDA and CDR2 as SQIVND (reference sequence). CDR3 sequence: CASSIGRGGLAGGKNYNEQFF. CDR3 coding DNA: TGTGCCAGTAGTATAGGGAGGGGAGGGCTAGCGGGAGGAAAGAACTACAATGAGCAGTTCTTC.

The rearrangement joins TRBV2 to TRBJ1-1; TRBD1 matches at 7 bases. CDR1 and CDR2 from the germline V gene are SNHLY and FYNNEI. There are 14 residues in the CDR3. Trimming took 6 bases from V and 4 from J; bases not matched to a gene: 8. CDR3 bases: TGTGCCAGCAGCTCCCAGGGGGGGAGCACTGAAGCTTTCTTT. It specifies CASSSQGGSTEAFF.

The chain joins TRBV6-1 to TRBJ2-1, with 12 bases matching TRBD1. This CDR3 region has 14 residues. Germline V gene data show CDR1 as MNHNS and CDR2 as SASEGT. V lost 8 bases and J lost 9; bases outside the gene matches: 8. The CDR3 nucleotides are TGTGCCAGCGGAGGGGACAGGGGGCTCGGTGAGCAGTTCTTC. This encodes CASGGDRGLGEQFF.

The chain has TRBV2 and TRBJ1-1; D may be TRBD1 (6 bases). This CDR3 has 15 amino acids. Looked up from germline, CDR1 is SNHLY and CDR2 is FYNNEI. Trimming pared 6 bases from V and 1 base from J, leaving 15 bases between. The CDR3 is CASRRGPEWNTEAFF. The CDR3 DNA reads TGTGCCAGCAGACGGGGGCCTGAGTGGAACACTGAAGCTTTCTTT.

The J gene is TRBJ1-1, the V gene TRBV27, with 8 bases identical to TRBD1. Germline trimming cut 5 bases from V and 2 bases from J; bases unmatched to any gene: 10. This CDR3 comprises 16 residues. CDR1 and CDR2 (germline): MNHEY, SMNVEV (reference sequence). CDR3 coding DNA: TGTGCCAGCAGTCTAATTTGGACAGGGCCAAACACTGAAGCTTTCTTT. Translating it yields CASSLIWTGPNTEAFF.

The V call is TRBV6-6, the J call TRBJ2-2, with D perhaps given as TRBD1 or TRBD2 (6 bases each). Trimming cost V 10 bases and J 3 bases, with 18 bases left between them. The CDR3 sequence is 15 residues long. Looked up from germline, CDR1 is MNHNY and CDR2 is SVGAGI (reference sequence). The CDR3 sequence is CANRRGRGDTGELFF. The CDR3 DNA reads as TGTGCCAACAGGAGGGGCAGGGGAGACACCGGGGAGCTGTTTTTT.

This chain joins TRBV6-4 and TRBJ2-1, with TRBD2 matching over 9 bases. The germline gives CDR1 MRHNA, CDR2 SNTAGT. CDR3 size: 15 residues. J gave up 5 bases and V 3 bases, and 5 bases lay outside the gene matches. CDR3 residues: CASSEVAGAHNEQFF. The CDR3 DNA follows: TGTGCCAGCAGTGAGGTAGCGGGAGCCCACAATGAGCAGTTCTTC.

The V call is TRBV6-1, the J call TRBJ2-7; D remains ambiguous. CDR3 length: 12 residues. CDR1 and CDR2 (germline): MNHNS, SASEGT. V was clipped by 4 bases and J by 5 bases, with 9 bases between them. The CDR3 spells CASSGLFDEQYF. CDR3 DNA sequence: TGTGCCAGCAGTGGCCTGTTCGACGAGCAGTACTTC.

The genes are TRBV5-1 and TRBJ2-3, with D tentatively TRBD1 (5 bases). V was trimmed by 3 bases and J by 1 base, leaving 12 bases between them. CDR1 SGHRS and CDR2 YFSETQ come from the germline V gene. CDR3 length equals 15 residues. In DNA, the CDR3 is TGCGCCAGCAGCTCAGGGATTGCGGGCACAGATACGCAGTATTTT. Its protein product is CASSSGIAGTDTQYF.

A note on this clone: This may be a read error: a much more frequent sequence differs by one nucleotide. In the same sample, other DNA sequences code for this CDR3. The genes are TRBV6-1 and TRBJ2-5; either TRBD1 or TRBD2 may supply D (5 bases each). Germline-derived CDR1 and CDR2 are MNHNS and SASEGT. The V end was cut by 4 bases, the J end by 5 bases, with 5 bases between. The CDR3 spans 11 residues. CDR3 nucleotides: TGTGCCAGCAGTGGGGGGGAGACCCAGTACTTC. The encoded protein is CASSGGETQYF.

This chain's CDR3 is CASSSPGTGRNYGYTF. CDR3 coding DNA: TGTGCCAGCAGTTCCCCGGGGACGGGAAGAAACTATGGCTACACCTTC. This chain joins TRBV27 and TRBJ1-2; TRBD1 is a possible D gene (5 bases). The ends were cut back, 4 bases at V and 2 bases at J, with 17 bases in the middle. CDR3 size: 16 residues. Per the germline V gene, CDR1 is MNHEY and CDR2 is SMNVEV (reference sequence).

V and J are TRBV7-9 and TRBJ2-7; TRBD1 might be the D (6 bases). The CDR3 sequence is 11 residues long. Germline CDR1 reads SEHNR; CDR2 reads FQNEAQ (reference sequence). Deletions cut 6 bases from V and 6 bases from J, with 9 bases between. The CDR3: CASRGAVEQYF. The CDR3 nucleotides are TGTGCCAGCAGGGGGGCTGTCGAGCAGTACTTC.

This clone has only a few counts. The chain has TRBV4-1 and TRBJ2-2; 13 bases agree with TRBD2. With V trimmed by 3 bases and J by 2 bases, 9 bases remained unmatched. This CDR3 spans 19 amino acids. Germline V CDR1 and CDR2: MGHRA, YSYEKL. CDR3 sequence reads: CASSHRGTSGNTNTGELFF. The CDR3 DNA reads as TGCGCCAGCAGCCACCGCGGGACTAGCGGGAATACAAACACCGGGGAGCTGTTTTTT.

V and J are TRBV28 and TRBJ1-4; 8 nucleotides align to TRBD1. CDR1 is MDHEN and CDR2 is SYDVKM in the germline V gene. The CDR3 is 15 amino acids. Trimming removed 3 bases from V and 8 bases from J; junction bases left unmatched: 8. The CDR3 nucleotides read TGTGCCAGCAGTTTCCCCCAGGGGGCAGGCGAAAAACTGTTTTTT. This translates into CASSFPQGAGEKLFF.

V is TRBV5-4 and J is TRBJ2-3; either TRBD1 or TRBD2 may supply D (5 bases each). This CDR3 region has 13 residues. V was pared by 3 bases and J by 6 bases, with 11 bases between. CDR1 SGHNT and CDR2 YYREEE come from the germline V gene (reference sequence). CDR3 amino acids: CASSWGTVDTQYF. The DNA for the CDR3 is TGTGCCAGCAGCTGGGGGACCGTCGATACGCAGTATTTT.

The chain joins TRBV6-5 to TRBJ2-3; 7 nucleotides align to TRBD1. The V segment lost 4 bases and the J segment 1 base; nucleotides outside the gene matches: 5. Germline-derived CDR1 and CDR2 are MNHEY and SVGAGI. The CDR3 totals 15 residues. CDR3 DNA: TGTGCCAGCAGTTCCCCAGGGGGAGGCACAGATACGCAGTATTTT. Residues: CASSSPGGGTDTQYF.

The chain links TRBV5-4 to TRBJ2-7, with unresolved D. Germline CDR1 and CDR2: SGHNT and YYREEE (reference sequence). This CDR3 is 16 amino acids long. Trimming pared 0 bases from V and 2 bases from J, leaving 15 bases between. The CDR3: CASSLESGRDPYEQYF. CDR3 DNA sequence: TGTGCCAGCAGCTTGGAATCGGGCAGAGACCCCTACGAGCAGTACTTC. Full variable domain (remainder filled in from reference TRBV5-4 and TRBJ2-7): ETGVTQSPTHLIKTRGQQVTLRCSSQSGHNTVSWYQQALGQGPQFIFQYYREEENGRGNFPPRFSGLQFPNYSSELNVNALELDDSALYLCASSLESGRDPYEQYFGPGTRLTVT.